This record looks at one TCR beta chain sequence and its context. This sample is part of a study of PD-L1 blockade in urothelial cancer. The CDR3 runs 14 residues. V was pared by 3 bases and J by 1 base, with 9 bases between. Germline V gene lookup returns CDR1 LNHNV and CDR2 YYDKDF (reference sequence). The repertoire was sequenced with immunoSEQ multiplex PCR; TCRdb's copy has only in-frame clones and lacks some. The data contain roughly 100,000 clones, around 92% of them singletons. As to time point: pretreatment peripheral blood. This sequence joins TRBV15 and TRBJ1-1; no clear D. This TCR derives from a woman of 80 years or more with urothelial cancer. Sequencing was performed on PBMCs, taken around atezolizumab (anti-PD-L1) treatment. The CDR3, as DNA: TGTGCCACCAGCAGGGGAGGATGGAACACTGAAGCTTTCTTT. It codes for CATSRGGWNTEAFF.